These T cell receptor beta chains were read from a single sample in a study of beta chain features in type 1 diabetes. Assay used: immunoSEQ multiplex PCR; TCRdb lists only in-frame clones, some missing. The repertoire holds hundreds of thousands of clones, with under 15% as singletons. The sample consisted of naive CD4+ T cells from blood. The receptors were gathered from a man between 18 and 35 years old with type 1 diabetes. Each CDR3 is given with its conserved first and last residue. The order of the fields is clone size, D gene, V gene, J gene, CDR3 DNA, CDR3 protein. D genes are given only for firm matches. Clone size is not always given. Where it is, it says once, few, many or a class for expanded clones.

abundance: NA; d_gene: NA; v_gene: TRBV28; j_gene: TRBJ2-1; CDR3nt: TGTGCCAGCACCAGCTCCTACAATGAGCAGTTCTTC; CDR3aa: CASTSSYNEQFF
abundance: NA; d_gene: NA; v_gene: TRBV13; j_gene: TRBJ2-2; CDR3nt: TGTGCCAGCAGCTTGAACAGGGTATTTGACGGGGAGCTGTTTTTT; CDR3aa: CASSLNRVFDGELFF
abundance: NA; d_gene: TRBD1; v_gene: TRBV5-6; j_gene: TRBJ2-7; CDR3nt: TGTGCCAGCAGCTCGGGACAGGGGATCCCCTACGAGCAGTACTTC; CDR3aa: CASSSGQGIPYEQYF
abundance: few; d_gene: NA; v_gene: TRBV5-1; j_gene: TRBJ1-6; CDR3nt: TGCGCGGGGGAGGTTAATTCACCCCTCCACTTT; CDR3aa: CAGEVNSPLHF
abundance: NA; d_gene: NA; v_gene: TRBV7-3; j_gene: TRBJ2-2; CDR3nt: TGTGCCAGCCAGACGAACTCCCGAACCGGGGAGCTGTTTTTT; CDR3aa: CASQTNSRTGELFF
abundance: NA; d_gene: TRBD1; v_gene: TRBV25-1; j_gene: TRBJ1-2; CDR3nt: TGTGCCAGCAGTGAATGGCGGGACAGGGAGTATGGCTACACCTTC; CDR3aa: CASSEWRDREYGYTF
abundance: few; d_gene: NA; v_gene: TRBV29-1; j_gene: TRBJ1-1; CDR3nt: TGCAGCGTCGGACCGAGTTCCCCCACTGAAGCTTTCTTT; CDR3aa: CSVGPSSPTEAFF
abundance: few; d_gene: TRBD1; v_gene: TRBV29-1; j_gene: TRBJ2-3; CDR3nt: TGCAGCGCCCAAACAGGGACAGCAACAGATACGCAGTATTTT; CDR3aa: CSAQTGTATDTQYF
abundance: NA; d_gene: TRBD1; v_gene: TRBV10-3; j_gene: TRBJ2-2; CDR3nt: TGTGCCATCAATCCGGGACAGGGGACCGGGGAGCTGTTTTTT; CDR3aa: CAINPGQGTGELFF
abundance: NA; d_gene: NA; v_gene: TRBV4-1; j_gene: TRBJ2-3; CDR3nt: TGCGCCAGCAGCCCCAGCGGAAGCACAGATACGCAGTATTTT; CDR3aa: CASSPSGSTDTQYF
abundance: few; d_gene: TRBD1; v_gene: TRBV30; j_gene: TRBJ1-1; CDR3nt: TGTGCCTGGGGCGCACAGGGGACTGAAGCTTTCTTT; CDR3aa: CAWGAQGTEAFF
abundance: NA; d_gene: NA; v_gene: TRBV7-9; j_gene: TRBJ2-7; CDR3nt: TGTGCCAGCAGCTTCCCTCGCTCCGAGCAGTACTTC; CDR3aa: CASSFPRSEQYF
abundance: NA; d_gene: NA; v_gene: TRBV7-7; j_gene: TRBJ2-5; CDR3nt: TGTGCCAGCAGCCCTCTTTGGGGGGCTCAAGAGACCCAGTACTTC; CDR3aa: CASSPLWGAQETQYF
abundance: NA; d_gene: TRBD1; v_gene: TRBV10-3; j_gene: TRBJ2-2; CDR3nt: TGTGCCATCACGGGACAGGGGAACACCGGGGAGCTGTTTTTT; CDR3aa: CAITGQGNTGELFF
abundance: NA; d_gene: TRBD1; v_gene: TRBV7-3; j_gene: TRBJ2-1; CDR3nt: TGTGCCAGCAGCCATGGGACAGGATCTTACAATGAGCAGTTCTTC; CDR3aa: CASSHGTGSYNEQFF
abundance: few; d_gene: NA; v_gene: TRBV18; j_gene: TRBJ1-2; CDR3nt: TGTGCCAGCTCACCCGAGCGGCAGGGGCCGTATGGCTACACCTTC; CDR3aa: CASSPERQGPYGYTF
abundance: NA; d_gene: NA; v_gene: TRBV5-1; j_gene: TRBJ2-3; CDR3nt: TGCGCCAGCAGTTCCTCCGTCCCGGTTCAGCCAGATACGCAGTATTTT; CDR3aa: CASSSSVPVQPDTQYF
abundance: NA; d_gene: NA; v_gene: TRBV11-2; j_gene: TRBJ2-7; CDR3nt: TGTGCCAGCAGCTTAGTGGAGGGGATTAAGTACTTC; CDR3aa: CASSLVEGIKYF
abundance: NA; d_gene: NA; v_gene: TRBV7-9; j_gene: TRBJ1-1; CDR3nt: TGTGCCAGCAGGGCAGGGGCTGAAGCTTTCTTT; CDR3aa: CASRAGAEAFF
abundance: NA; d_gene: NA; v_gene: TRBV6-1; j_gene: TRBJ2-5; CDR3nt: TGTGCCGCGGTGGGGGCCGAGAAGACCCAGTACTTC; CDR3aa: CAAVGAEKTQYF
abundance: NA; d_gene: NA; v_gene: TRBV19; j_gene: TRBJ2-1; CDR3nt: TGTGCCAGTACCGATACAGGGAACAATGAGCAGTTCTTC; CDR3aa: CASTDTGNNEQFF
abundance: few; d_gene: TRBD2; v_gene: TRBV2; j_gene: TRBJ2-7; CDR3nt: TGTGCCAGCAGCCAACTAGCGGGGGGCTACGAGCAGTACTTC; CDR3aa: CASSQLAGGYEQYF
abundance: NA; d_gene: NA; v_gene: TRBV6-5; j_gene: TRBJ2-7; CDR3nt: TGTGCCAGCAGTTACACCGGGTTGCAGTACTTC; CDR3aa: CASSYTGLQYF
abundance: NA; d_gene: TRBD1; v_gene: TRBV6-5; j_gene: TRBJ2-5; CDR3nt: TGTGCCAGCAGTTCCGGACAGGGGCCAGAGACCCAGTACTTC; CDR3aa: CASSSGQGPETQYF
abundance: NA; d_gene: NA; v_gene: TRBV15; j_gene: TRBJ1-5; CDR3nt: TGTGCCACCAGCAGAGATAGGCAGACCCAGCATTTT; CDR3aa: CATSRDRQTQHF
abundance: NA; d_gene: NA; v_gene: TRBV5-4; j_gene: TRBJ2-7; CDR3nt: TGTGCCAGCAGCCCAGGACAGACCTCCTACGAGCAGTACTTC; CDR3aa: CASSPGQTSYEQYF
abundance: NA; d_gene: NA; v_gene: TRBV6-5; j_gene: TRBJ2-7; CDR3nt: TGTGCCAGCAGGATGACCGGACCCTTTCAGGGCGAGCAGTACTTC; CDR3aa: CASRMTGPFQGEQYF
abundance: few; d_gene: TRBD2; v_gene: TRBV7-9; j_gene: TRBJ2-1; CDR3nt: TGTGCCAGCAGCTTAGGGCGCGCGGGGGGCCTCGATGAGCAGTTCTTC; CDR3aa: CASSLGRAGGLDEQFF
abundance: few; d_gene: NA; v_gene: TRBV2; j_gene: TRBJ1-2; CDR3nt: TGTGCCAGCACGGGGGGCACTAACTATGGCTACACCTTC; CDR3aa: CASTGGTNYGYTF
abundance: NA; d_gene: NA; v_gene: TRBV25-1; j_gene: TRBJ2-7; CDR3nt: TGTGCCAGCAGTTCGGACGGAGGCGAGCAGTACTTC; CDR3aa: CASSSDGGEQYF
abundance: few; d_gene: NA; v_gene: TRBV10-3; j_gene: TRBJ2-1; CDR3nt: TGTGCCATCAGTGAGTCATACAATGAGCAGTTCTTC; CDR3aa: CAISESYNEQFF
abundance: few; d_gene: NA; v_gene: TRBV19; j_gene: TRBJ2-1; CDR3nt: TGTGCCAGTAGTATGGGCGGACTGAGCAATGAGCAGTTCTTC; CDR3aa: CASSMGGLSNEQFF
abundance: NA; d_gene: TRBD2; v_gene: TRBV28; j_gene: TRBJ2-7; CDR3nt: TGTGCCAGCACCCCGGGGGGGGTGCTAGCGGGGCAGGAGCAGTACTTC; CDR3aa: CASTPGGVLAGQEQYF
abundance: NA; d_gene: TRBD1; v_gene: TRBV4-1; j_gene: TRBJ1-6; CDR3nt: TGCGCCAGCAGCCAAGTACCAGGGGGTTATAATTCACCCCTCCACTTT; CDR3aa: CASSQVPGGYNSPLHF
abundance: NA; d_gene: TRBD2; v_gene: TRBV2; j_gene: TRBJ2-1; CDR3nt: TGTGCCAGCAGTGAAGCGCGGGGGGTATTAACCTACAATGAGCAGTTCTTC; CDR3aa: CASSEARGVLTYNEQFF
abundance: NA; d_gene: TRBD1; v_gene: TRBV19; j_gene: TRBJ1-6; CDR3nt: TGTGCCAGTAGTCCAAGCCCCGGACAGGGGATTAACTCACCCCTCCACTTT; CDR3aa: CASSPSPGQGINSPLHF
abundance: few; d_gene: NA; v_gene: TRBV4-1; j_gene: TRBJ1-6; CDR3nt: TGCGCCAGCAGCCAAGAGATCCAGGGCAATTCACCCCTCCACTTT; CDR3aa: CASSQEIQGNSPLHF
abundance: NA; d_gene: NA; v_gene: TRBV19; j_gene: TRBJ1-5; CDR3nt: TGTGCCAGTAGTATAGCAGGGTTCGGTCAGCCCCAGCATTTT; CDR3aa: CASSIAGFGQPQHF
abundance: NA; d_gene: NA; v_gene: TRBV13; j_gene: TRBJ2-7; CDR3nt: TGTGCCAGCAGCCCCCGGCAGGGTACCTACGAGCAGTACTTC; CDR3aa: CASSPRQGTYEQYF
abundance: NA; d_gene: NA; v_gene: TRBV14; j_gene: TRBJ2-5; CDR3nt: TGTGCCAGCAGCCAAATGATGGGAGAGACCCAGTACTTC; CDR3aa: CASSQMMGETQYF
abundance: NA; d_gene: NA; v_gene: TRBV6-6; j_gene: TRBJ2-7; CDR3nt: TGTGCCAATAGGAGCTCCTACGAGCAGTACTTC; CDR3aa: CANRSSYEQYF
abundance: few; d_gene: NA; v_gene: TRBV29-1; j_gene: TRBJ1-2; CDR3nt: TGCAGCGTTGAAGTTTTAACAGGAGATGGCTACACCTTC; CDR3aa: CSVEVLTGDGYTF
abundance: NA; d_gene: NA; v_gene: TRBV29-1; j_gene: TRBJ2-2; CDR3nt: TGCAGCGGAGTGGACACCGGGGAGCTGTTTTTT; CDR3aa: CSGVDTGELFF
abundance: NA; d_gene: NA; v_gene: TRBV5-6; j_gene: TRBJ1-1; CDR3nt: TGTGCCAGCAGCTTGAGACAGGCTGAAGCTTTCTTT; CDR3aa: CASSLRQAEAFF